The 25 T cell receptor beta chains reported below all come from one sample, sequenced in a study of cytomegalovirus exposure and HLA in healthy donors. 60 Vbeta and 13 Jbeta primers were used in PCR. Repertoires were generated with immunoSEQ multiplex PCR, while TCRdb's copy carries only in-frame clones and drops some. The sample includes roughly 120,000 clones, roughly 70% of them seen just once. Input material: PBMCs. These receptors all stem from a man aged 35-49 years in good health and CMV-seropositive.

V usage is TRBV19 and J usage is TRBJ2-5, with 9 positions matching TRBD1. The better agreement between TRBJ2-7 and the DNA end casts doubt on the J call. This CDR3 has 14 residues. Looked up from germline, CDR1 is LNHDA and CDR2 is SQIVND (reference sequence). The CDR3 nucleotides read TGTGCCAGTCCTCGGACAGGGGTTCTGTACGAGCAGTACTTC. This encodes CASPRTGVLYEQYF.

J is TRBJ1-5 and V is TRBV10-3, with 9 positions matching TRBD1. The CDR3 extends over 17 amino acids. The junction had 11 bases not matched to a gene; V was cut back by 4 bases and J by 4 bases. Germline V gene lookup returns CDR1 ENHRY and CDR2 SYGVKD. The CDR3 reads CAISAPPWDRANQPQHF. The CDR3 bases are TGTGCCATCAGTGCCCCTCCTTGGGACAGGGCAAATCAGCCCCAGCATTTT.

The gene calls are TRBV5-4 and TRBJ2-1, with 11 bases fitting TRBD2. Germline values: CDR1 SGHNT, CDR2 YYREEE (reference sequence). The CDR3 has 15 amino acids. J lost 8 bases, V lost 5 bases, and 9 bases had no gene match. The chain's CDR3 is CASSSVAGGGHEQFF. The CDR3 nucleotides read TGTGCCAGCAGTTCCGTAGCGGGAGGGGGCCATGAGCAGTTCTTC.

The chain joins TRBV28 to TRBJ2-7; 7 bases agree with TRBD1. CDR1 MDHEN and CDR2 SYDVKM come from the germline V gene. The CDR3 is 15 amino acids. J lost 4 bases, V lost 5 bases, and 11 bases had no gene match. The CDR3 protein is CASSKIGGRSYEQYF. CDR3 DNA sequence: TGTGCCAGCAGTAAGATAGGGGGCCGGTCGTACGAGCAGTACTTC.

This sequence joins TRBV29-1 and TRBJ2-5; TRBD1 is a possible D gene (5 bases). The CDR3 sequence is 14 residues long. The germline V gene encodes CDR1 SQVTM and CDR2 ANQGSEA. V lost 6 bases and J lost 7, with 21 bases in between. CDR3 bases: TGCAGCGTCTACCGTGGGGCAGACCCCCTGACCCAGTACTTC. Translated, it gives CSVYRGADPLTQYF.

The chain uses TRBV6-5 and TRBJ2-2, with 8 bases fitting TRBD2. The CDR3 covers 15 residues. The V segment lost 6 bases and the J segment 3 bases; nucleotides outside the gene matches: 6. Germline V gene data show CDR1 as MNHEY and CDR2 as SVGAGI. The CDR3 loop reads CASSPGGADTGELFF. DNA of the CDR3: TGTGCCAGCAGCCCCGGGGGGGCTGACACCGGGGAGCTGTTTTTT.

The V call is TRBV27, the J call TRBJ2-1; D might be TRBD1 (6 bases). Germline V CDR1 and CDR2: MNHEY, SMNVEV (reference sequence). V was trimmed by 6 bases and J by 4 bases, leaving 16 bases between them. This CDR3 contains 15 residues. CDR3 residues: CASSLGQGSYNEQFF. The CDR3 DNA reads TGTGCCAGCAGCCTGGGGCAGGGGTCATACAATGAGCAGTTCTTC.

This clone was detected a few times. The J gene is TRBJ2-7, the V gene TRBV2, with a weak D call TRBD1 (5 bases). With 4 bases removed from V and 6 bases from J, the gap between germline ends came to 7 bases. Germline V CDR1 and CDR2: SNHLY, FYNNEI. The CDR3 extends over 11 amino acids. This CDR3 reads CASSARVEQYF. CDR3 nucleotides: TGTGCCAGCAGTGCCAGGGTCGAGCAGTACTTC. Complete variable domain (other parts from reference TRBV2 and TRBJ2-7): EPEVTQTPSHQVTQMGQEVILRCVPISNHLYFYWYRQILGQKVEFLVSFYNNEISEKSEIFDDQFSVERPDGSNFTLKIRSTKLEDSAMYFCASSARVEQYFGPGTRLTVT.

This chain uses TRBV7-8 with TRBJ2-1; 8 bases agree with TRBD1. V lost 1 base, J lost 9 bases, and 14 bases stayed unmatched. The length of the CDR3 is 17 residues. Germline V CDR1 and CDR2: SGHVS, FQNEAQ. This CDR3 is CASSLDESGGSSREQFF. CDR3 in DNA: TGTGCCAGCAGCTTAGATGAATCAGGGGGCTCGTCGCGTGAGCAGTTCTTC.

The rearrangement links TRBV9 to TRBJ2-5; 9 nucleotides line up with TRBD2. CDR3 length: 15 residues. Germline CDR1 SGDLS, CDR2 YYNGEE. V lost 3 bases and J lost 5; bases outside the gene matches: 8. As DNA, the CDR3 is TGTGCCAGCAGCGACTCTAGCGGGATACGGGAGACCCAGTACTTC. Its protein is CASSDSSGIRETQYF.

V is TRBV7-9 and J is TRBJ2-7; no clear D gene. The V gene lost 5 bases and the J gene lost 2 bases, with 4 bases spanning the gap. Germline V gene sequence: CDR1 SEHNR, CDR2 FQNEAQ (reference sequence). The CDR3 length is 11 residues. CDR3 residues: CASSVTYEQYF. The CDR3 bases are TGTGCCAGCAGCGTCACCTACGAGCAGTACTTC.

CDR3 protein: CASSQGTDNYGYTF. Written as DNA, the CDR3 is TGCGCCAGCAGCCAAGGGACAGATAACTATGGCTACACCTTC. The J gene is TRBJ1-2, the V gene TRBV4-1, with D possibly being TRBD1 (6 bases). The CDR3 extends over 14 amino acids. Germline lookup yields CDR1 MGHRA and CDR2 YSYEKL. V was trimmed by 1 base and J by 1 base, leaving 7 bases between them.

The CDR3 sequence: CASSLSGTVETQYF. The DNA for the CDR3 is TGTGCCAGCTCACTATCCGGGACAGTGGAGACCCAGTACTTC. The chain uses TRBV18 and TRBJ2-5, with 7 positions matching TRBD1. CDR3 length: 14 amino acids. V shed 4 bases, J shed 5 bases, and the junction held 7 bases outside the gene matches. Germline assignment: CDR1 KGHSH and CDR2 LQKENI.

There are a few counts of this clone. The chain recombines TRBV7-2 with TRBJ2-1; possible D gene TRBD2, 7 bases. CDR3 size: 15 residues. V lost 3 bases, J lost 8 bases, and 17 bases lay in between. Germline lookup yields CDR1 SGHTA and CDR2 FQGNSA. As DNA, the CDR3 is TGTGCCAGCAGCTTGTTGGGGGGGGCTCCGGATGAGCAGTTCTTC. The encoded protein is CASSLLGGAPDEQFF.

The chain links TRBV28 to TRBJ2-3; 10 bases are shared with TRBD2. This CDR3 has 15 amino acids. Trimming at V came to 7 bases and at J to 3 bases, leaving 7 bases not matched to a gene. Germline V gene lookup returns CDR1 MDHEN and CDR2 SYDVKM. The CDR3 sequence: CASTLSGGETDTQYF. CDR3 DNA sequence: TGTGCCAGCACCCTGAGCGGGGGGGAAACAGATACGCAGTATTTT.

This chain connects TRBV10-1 to TRBJ2-1; possible D gene TRBD1, 7 bases. The CDR3 is 16 amino acids. Germline loops: CDR1 WNHNN, CDR2 SYGVQD (reference sequence). V was pared by 6 bases and J by 4 bases, with 19 bases between. The CDR3 region is CASSLIRGALYNEQFF. DNA of the CDR3: TGCGCCAGCAGCCTCATCAGGGGGGCTTTGTACAATGAGCAGTTCTTC.

The DNA for the CDR3 is TGTGCCAGTATGGGGGGACAGGCGCCCCTTCTGGGAAACACCATATATTTT. Translating gives CASMGGQAPLLGNTIYF. The V gene is TRBV19, the J gene TRBJ1-3; 8 nucleotides agree with TRBD1. The ends lost 7 bases at V and 4 bases at J; junction bases unmatched: 15. In germline, CDR1 is LNHDA, CDR2 SQIVND (reference sequence). The CDR3 is 17 residues long.

The CDR3 region has the DNA TGCGCCAGCAGCCAAGGTCCCGGGACAGGGGGTGTTGAAAAACTGTTTTTT. It is translated as CASSQGPGTGGVEKLFF. The J gene is TRBJ1-4, the V gene TRBV4-1; the match to TRBD1 covers 11 bases. V was pared by 1 base and J by 7 bases, with 8 bases of the junction left unmatched. The CDR3 spans 17 residues. Germline CDR1 MGHRA, CDR2 YSYEKL.

This clone came up a few times. CDR3 nucleotides: TGTGCCAGCAGCTTAGGCACCTTCGGGTCCCAGCATTTT. Protein: CASSLGTFGSQHF. This sequence joins TRBV7-2 and TRBJ1-5; D uncertain. The V and J ends lost 1 base and 11 bases respectively, with 12 bases between them. This CDR3 contains 13 residues. CDR1 is SGHTA, CDR2 FQGNSA, per germline. Full variable domain (outside the CDR3, taken from reference TRBV7-2 and TRBJ1-5): GAGVSQSPSNKVTEKGKDVELRCDPISGHTALYWYRQSLGQGLEFLIYFQGNSAPDKSGLPSDRFSAERTGGSVSTLTIQRTQQEDSAVYLCASSLGTFGSQHFGDGTRLSIL.

The chain employs TRBV19 and TRBJ1-1; D may be TRBD1 (6 bases). V was clipped by 5 bases and J by 3 bases, with 13 bases between them. The CDR3 has 14 residues. The germline gives CDR1 LNHDA, CDR2 SQIVND (reference sequence). DNA for the CDR3: TGTGCCAGTAGTCTACAGGGAGTGGACACTGAAGCTTTCTTT. Amino acids: CASSLQGVDTEAFF.

The genes are TRBV11-2 and TRBJ2-3, with D perhaps TRBD1 (5 bases). This CDR3 has 14 residues. V lost 7 bases and J lost 5, with 16 bases in between. Germline V gene sequence: CDR1 SGHAT, CDR2 FQNNGV. CDR3 residues: CASTAAVTGDTQYF. The CDR3 DNA sequence: TGTGCCAGCACTGCGGCGGTTACAGGAGATACGCAGTATTTT.

This chain links TRBV18 with TRBJ1-1; perhaps TRBD1 as D (6 bases). CDR3 length: 14 amino acids. With 2 bases removed from V and 4 bases from J, the gap between germline ends came to 11 bases. Germline-derived CDR1 and CDR2 are KGHSH and LQKENI. The CDR3, as DNA: TGTGCCAGCTCACCAAACAGGGCAAGCACTGAAGCTTTCTTT. Residues: CASSPNRASTEAFF. Filled out from reference TRBV18 and TRBJ1-1, the complete variable domain reads NAGVMQNPRHLVRRRGQEARLRCSPMKGHSHVYWYRQLPEEGLKFMVYLQKENIIDESGMPKERFSAEFPKEGPSILRIQQVVRGDSAAYFCASSPNRASTEAFFGQGTRLTVV.

The chain uses TRBV7-2 and TRBJ2-7; D is perhaps TRBD1 (5 bases). Trimming cost V 3 bases and J 6 bases, with 12 bases left between them. CDR3 length: 13 residues. Germline V gene lookup returns CDR1 SGHTA and CDR2 FQGNSA. Here the CDR3 reads CASSFADTVEQYF. CDR3 DNA sequence: TGTGCCAGCAGCTTTGCGGACACAGTCGAGCAGTACTTC.

V is TRBV4-1 and J is TRBJ1-4, with unresolved D. This CDR3 has 17 residues. Germline CDR1 reads MGHRA; CDR2 reads YSYEKL. V was shortened by 2 bases and J by 5 bases, with 18 bases between the two germline ends. CDR3: CASSQRNPVGRNEKLFF. The DNA of the CDR3 is TGCGCCAGCAGCCAAAGAAATCCGGTGGGCCGCAATGAAAAACTGTTTTTT.

V is TRBV4-2 and J is TRBJ2-3; no clear D. CDR1 and CDR2 from the germline V gene are LGHNA and YNFKEQ. CDR3 size: 16 residues. Trimming left V 0 bases short and J 1 base short, with 11 bases between. The CDR3 bases are TGTGCCAGCAGCCAAGAGCAGTCCCCGCGCACAGATACGCAGTATTTT. It codes for CASSQEQSPRTDTQYF.